A selection of T cell receptor beta chains follows, all from one sample in a study of control samples from healthy donors and cancer patients. The assay was immunoSEQ multiplex PCR, and TCRdb's table has in-frame clones only and misses some. The profile shows around 140,000 clones, 85% to 95% of them singletons. Sequencing was performed on blood. The origin of the receptors is a man between 35 and 55 years old in good health. The CDR3 runs from the conserved cysteine through the conserved F or W. The D gene is left open where the match is weak. Rows may omit the clone size; those that give it use once, few, many or a size class.

v_call	clone_size	j_call	d_call	cdr3_nt	cdr3_aa
TRBV27	-	TRBJ1-1	-	TGTGCCAGCAGTCCGTCGAACACTGAAGCTTTCTTT	CASSPSNTEAFF
TRBV6-5	-	TRBJ2-7	TRBD1	TGTGCCAGCAGGAAAACAGGGGAGTACGAGCAGTACTTC	CASRKTGEYEQYF
TRBV2	-	TRBJ1-1	-	TGTGCCAGCAGTGACCGGGGACGGAACACTGAAGCTTTCTTT	CASSDRGRNTEAFF
TRBV28	-	TRBJ1-5	-	TGTGCCAGCAGCCCCAACCCCGGGACGGGTAATCAGCCCCAGCATTTT	CASSPNPGTGNQPQHF
TRBV19	-	TRBJ2-2	-	TGTGCCAGTAGTATTGAGGCAGGGCGAGGCGGGGAGCTGTTTTTT	CASSIEAGRGGELFF
TRBV7-8	-	TRBJ1-5	-	TGTGCCAGCAGCTTAAGAGGGGGGTCGGGTCAGCCCCAGCATTTT	CASSLRGGSGQPQHF
TRBV11-2	medium-sized	TRBJ2-3	TRBD1	TGTGCCAGCAGCTTAAGATGGGTCCGGGGACAGGGGAGGGATACGCAGTATTTT	CASSLRWVRGQGRDTQYF
TRBV7-2	-	TRBJ2-6	-	TGTGCCAGCAGCTTAGCAGGGCTGGGGGCCAACGTCCTGACTTTC	CASSLAGLGANVLTF
TRBV24-1	-	TRBJ2-1	TRBD1	TGTGCCACCAGTGATTTTGCGACAGGGGATAATGAGCAGTTCTTC	CATSDFATGDNEQFF
TRBV6-2/TRBV6-3	-	TRBJ1-2	-	TGTGCCAGCAGTGACCCTATGGGGAACGGCTACACCTTC	CASSDPMGNGYTF
TRBV5-4	-	TRBJ2-7	TRBD2	TGTGCCAGCAGCCCCAAGCCGGGGGGAGAGCAGTACTTC	CASSPKPGGEQYF
TRBV7-9	-	TRBJ1-6	-	TGTGCCAGCGGTCAGGACTCCTATAATTCACCCCTCCACTTT	CASGQDSYNSPLHF
TRBV5-1	-	TRBJ2-1	TRBD2	TGCGCCAGCAGCTCGACTAGCGGGAGTCGGGGTAACAATGAGCAGTTCTTC	CASSSTSGSRGNNEQFF
TRBV7-6	-	TRBJ1-2	-	TGTGCCAGCAGTCTTATCGAGGATGGCTACACCTTC	CASSLIEDGYTF
TRBV5-4	-	TRBJ1-3	-	TGTGCCAGCAGCTTGGCCGGGGGATCCGGAAACACCATATATTTT	CASSLAGGSGNTIYF
TRBV25-1	-	TRBJ2-7	-	TGTGCCAGCAGTGGGATACAGGGTTACGAGCAGTACTTC	CASSGIQGYEQYF
TRBV7-2	-	TRBJ1-1	-	TGTGCCAGCAGCCCCCCGGGGCCCAGAAACACTGAAGCTTTCTTT	CASSPPGPRNTEAFF